These 32 T cell receptor beta chains originate from one sample sequenced in a study of cytomegalovirus exposure and HLA in healthy donors. The PCR made use of 60 Vbeta and 13 Jbeta primers. Some clones are missing from TCRdb's copy, which holds only in-frame ones; the method was immunoSEQ multiplex PCR. The sample lists approximately 220,000 clones; roughly 75% were seen once. The source material was PBMCs. These receptor sequences come from a woman aged 25 to 45 in good health and CMV-seronegative.

Regarding this clone: One junction end disagrees with the germline gene, perhaps due to a read error. The V and J genes are TRBV4-2 and TRBJ2-2; 8 nucleotides agree with TRBD1. Germline CDR1 reads LGHNA; CDR2 reads YNFKEQ. The CDR3 is 17 residues long. CDR3 DNA: TGTGACAGCAGCCAAGATCGGGGGACAGGGAACACCGGGGAGCTGTTTTTT. It yields the protein CDSSQDRGTGNTGELFF.

V and J are TRBV6-5 and TRBJ2-1, with D perhaps TRBD1 (6 bases). Trimming removed 2 bases from V and 0 bases from J, with 11 bases in between. This CDR3 is 16 amino acids long. CDR1 is MNHEY and CDR2 is SVGAGI in the germline V gene. In DNA form, the CDR3 reads TGTGCCAGCAGTTACGGGACACCCCGCTCCTACAATGAGCAGTTCTTC. Translation: CASSYGTPRSYNEQFF.

This clone has at least ten counts. The chain employs TRBV6-5 and TRBJ1-2; D remains ambiguous. Germline-derived CDR1 and CDR2 are MNHEY and SVGAGI. The CDR3 covers 14 residues. The V end lost 8 bases, the J end lost 4 bases, and 17 bases lay between the germline ends. The CDR3 bases are TGTGCCAGCGCACCCTCTCTGGGAGCCTATGGCTACACCTTC. Amino acid sequence: CASAPSLGAYGYTF.

J is TRBJ2-7 and V is TRBV14; weak D call: TRBD2 (6 bases). Germline CDR1 SGHDN, CDR2 FVKESK. This CDR3 has 13 residues. The germline V and J ends were trimmed by 4 bases and 6 bases, with 13 bases remaining between them. The CDR3: CASSPRLEGEQYF. For the CDR3, the DNA is TGTGCCAGCAGCCCGCGACTAGAGGGCGAGCAGTACTTC.

This clone has a handful of counts. The V call is TRBV7-9, the J call TRBJ2-1; 7 bases agree with TRBD2. The germline V gene encodes CDR1 SEHNR and CDR2 FQNEAQ (reference sequence). The V gene end was trimmed by 1 base and the J gene end by 9 bases; junction bases not matched to a gene: 3. The CDR3 is made up of 13 amino acids. In nucleotides, the CDR3 is TGTGCCAGCAGCTTAGACGGGGGGTCTGAGCAGTTCTTC. Its protein product is CASSLDGGSEQFF. Full variable domain (remainder filled in from reference TRBV7-9 and TRBJ2-1): DTGVSQNPRHKITKRGQNVTFRCDPISEHNRLYWYRQTLGQGPEFLTYFQNEAQLEKSRLLSDRFSAERPKGSFSTLEIQRTEQGDSAMYLCASSLDGGSEQFFGPGTRLTVL.

The CDR3 region is CASNPYWLRAPSYEQYF. In nucleotides, the CDR3 is TGTGCCAGCAACCCATACTGGTTGCGGGCCCCCTCCTACGAGCAGTACTTC. The chain couples TRBV21-1 to TRBJ2-7; the table calls TRBD2, which could not be checked here. TRBV21-1 is marked as a pseudogene. The CDR3 totals 17 residues.

The chain couples TRBV2 to TRBJ1-4, with D perhaps matching TRBD1 (5 bases). CDR3 length: 15 amino acids. Germline values: CDR1 SNHLY, CDR2 FYNNEI. V dropped 11 bases and J dropped 4 bases, with 20 bases sitting between them. In DNA, the CDR3 is TGTGCCGGCAACCGGGGGACCGCCCATAATGAAAAACTGTTTTTT. Amino acids: CAGNRGTAHNEKLFF.

This clone was seen more than once but under ten times. V is TRBV7-8 and J is TRBJ2-3, with 11 bases aligning to TRBD2. The V gene's germline CDR1 is SGHVS and CDR2 FQNEAQ. The V gene end was trimmed by 3 bases and the J gene end by 6 bases; junction bases not matched to a gene: 5. This CDR3 comprises 15 residues. CDR3 coding DNA: TGTGCCAGCAGCTTGCTAGCGGGGGGCCGCGATACGCAGTATTTT. Its translation is CASSLLAGGRDTQYF.

This sequence joins TRBV7-9 and TRBJ2-7; D remains ambiguous. The V gene's germline CDR1 is SEHNR and CDR2 FQNEAQ (reference sequence). Trimming pared 5 bases from V and 0 bases from J, leaving 8 bases between. The CDR3 consists of 13 residues. CDR3 coding DNA: TGTGCCAGCAGCCGAGACACCTCCTACGAGCAGTACTTC. This codes for CASSRDTSYEQYF.

The chain carries TRBV5-8 and TRBJ1-1; D is ambiguous. The CDR3 runs 13 residues. V was trimmed by 1 base and J by 0 bases, leaving 4 bases between them. Per germline, CDR1 SGHTS and CDR2 YDEGEE. CDR3 in DNA: TGTGCCAGCAGCTTGTTAGTGAACACTGAAGCTTTCTTT. It encodes CASSLLVNTEAFF.

In its sample, this clone was seen a few times. This chain connects TRBV5-4 to TRBJ2-2; D is unclear. Looked up from germline, CDR1 is SGHNT and CDR2 is YYREEE (reference sequence). V lost 4 bases to trimming and J lost 7 bases, with 11 bases between them. The length of the CDR3 is 13 residues. CDR3 DNA sequence: TGTGCCAGCAGCCCCGAGGCTAGCGGGGAGCTGTTTTTT. It yields the protein CASSPEASGELFF.

This clone was recorded once. This chain links TRBV11-1 with TRBJ2-1; D possibly corresponds to TRBD2 (6 bases). The germline V and J ends were trimmed by 5 bases and 1 base, with 15 bases remaining between them. Germline loops: CDR1 SGHAT, CDR2 FQDESV (reference sequence). The CDR3 spans 16 residues. The CDR3 DNA is TGTGCCAGCAGCGGGGAGGTTTTTGGGTCCTACAATGAGCAGTTCTTC. Its protein product is CASSGEVFGSYNEQFF.

This clone was seen more than once but under ten times. Written as DNA, the CDR3 is TGTGCCAGCAGCAATGCGGGACGTGAGCAGTTCTTC. Encoded protein: CASSNAGREQFF. The V and J genes are TRBV11-1 and TRBJ2-1; TRBD2 might be the D (6 bases). Looked up from germline, CDR1 is SGHAT and CDR2 is FQDESV (reference sequence). The V gene lost 5 bases and the J gene lost 9 bases, with 11 bases spanning the gap. This CDR3 contains 12 residues.

This chain links TRBV29-1 with TRBJ2-1, with 12 bases identical to TRBD2. V trimming: 7 bases; J trimming: 10 bases; junction bases outside the gene matches: 8. The CDR3 has 13 residues. The germline gives CDR1 SQVTM, CDR2 ANQGSEA. CDR3: CSAATSGSGEQFF. CDR3 DNA: TGCAGCGCTGCGACTAGCGGGAGTGGGGAGCAGTTCTTC.

The rearrangement uses TRBV27 and TRBJ2-7, with D possibly TRBD2 on 6 matching bases. CDR1 and CDR2 from the germline V gene are MNHEY and SMNVEV (reference sequence). V dropped 2 bases and J dropped 3 bases, with 8 bases sitting between them. The CDR3 totals 13 residues. The CDR3 sequence: CASSLAGLYEQYF. CDR3 bases: TGTGCCAGCAGTTTAGCGGGACTCTACGAGCAGTACTTC.

Remarks on this clone: Its ends do not fully match the called genes, so a read error is possible. Other DNA sequences in the sample encode the same CDR3. The chain couples TRBV7-8 to TRBJ1-6; 7 bases agree with TRBD1. Germline V gives CDR1 SGHVS, CDR2 FQNEAQ. This CDR3 is built from 17 residues. The DNA for the CDR3 is TGTGCCAGCAGCTGGGCGGGACAGAACCTCAATAATTCCCCCCTCCACTTT. Translated: CASSWAGQNLNNSPLHF.

This chain connects TRBV7-9 to TRBJ1-4; the match to TRBD1 covers 8 bases. The CDR3 consists of 16 residues. Germline lookup yields CDR1 SEHNR and CDR2 FQNEAQ (reference sequence). V lost 5 bases, J lost 1 base, and 6 bases stayed unmatched. The CDR3 region has the DNA TGTGCCAGCAGCCTCGGGACAGGTTTAACTAATGAAAAACTGTTTTTT. Protein product: CASSLGTGLTNEKLFF.

The chain links TRBV6-5 to TRBJ2-7; weak D call: TRBD1 (5 bases). The CDR3 is made up of 12 amino acids. Germline CDR1 reads MNHEY; CDR2 reads SVGAGI. Trimming removed 5 bases at V and 4 bases at J, with 9 bases between. CDR3 region: CASSDRMYEQYF. CDR3 nucleotides: TGTGCCAGCAGTGACAGAATGTACGAGCAGTACTTC.

The chain has TRBV5-1 and TRBJ1-3; a possible D gene is TRBD1 (6 bases). Trimming cost V 3 bases and J 0 bases, with 13 bases left between them. The CDR3 runs to 16 residues. The germline gives CDR1 SGHRS, CDR2 YFSETQ. The CDR3 nucleotides are TGCGCCAGCAGCTCCTCGGACAGCCTCTCTGGAAACACCATATATTTT. Its protein is CASSSSDSLSGNTIYF.

The rearrangement joins TRBV7-9 to TRBJ1-1; no clear D gene. The CDR3 runs to 12 residues. V was trimmed by 5 bases and J by 4 bases, leaving 8 bases between them. Germline CDR1 SEHNR, CDR2 FQNEAQ (reference sequence). The CDR3 is CASSAGSTEAFF. DNA of the CDR3: TGTGCCAGCAGCGCGGGATCCACTGAAGCTTTCTTT.

The chain couples TRBV9 to TRBJ2-7, with D possibly matching TRBD1 (5 bases). V shed 0 bases and J shed 2 bases, with 12 bases lying between them. Germline lookup yields CDR1 SGDLS and CDR2 YYNGEE. The length of the CDR3 is 15 residues. As DNA, the CDR3 is TGTGCCAGCAGCGTAGAGCCAGGCAGGGCCTACGAGCAGTACTTC. It specifies CASSVEPGRAYEQYF.

This clone was found once. The rearrangement links TRBV7-9 to TRBJ2-3; TRBD1 might be the D (5 bases). The ends were cut back, 4 bases at V and 1 base at J, with 12 bases in the middle. CDR3 length equals 15 residues. From germline, CDR1 is SEHNR and CDR2 FQNEAQ (reference sequence). The CDR3 protein is CASSYDRGGTDTQYF. The CDR3 DNA sequence: TGTGCCAGCAGCTACGACAGAGGTGGCACAGATACGCAGTATTTT.

A single count supports this clone. This likely came from a read error, as a far larger clone is one base away. V is TRBV19 and J is TRBJ1-1, with TRBD1 matching over 7 bases. Germline V CDR1 and CDR2: LNHDA, SQIVND (reference sequence). The CDR3 spans 14 residues. CDR3 bases: TGTGCCAGTAGTTTGACAGGGAAGTACACTGAAGCTTTATTT. Its protein is CASSLTGKYTEALF.

This clone showed up just once. The likely explanation is a read error, given a far larger clone one base away. This rearrangement joins TRBV9 to TRBJ1-1; TRBD1 aligns across 7 bases. The CDR3 totals 16 residues. The germline gives CDR1 SGDLS, CDR2 YYNGEE. Trimming cost V 4 bases and J 3 bases; bases outside gene matches: 12. CDR3 sequence: CASSSGQSGGDTEAFF. DNA for the CDR3: TGTGCCAGCAGCTCGGGACAGAGTGGGGGAGACACTGAAGCTTTCTTT.

Note on this clone: The junction does not match germline at one end; this may be a read error. The chain uses TRBV29-1 and TRBJ1-1; D is uncertain. CDR1 and CDR2 from the germline V gene are SQVTM and ANQGSEA. This CDR3 is 13 amino acids long. DNA of the CDR3: TGCAGCGTCGAGAGGGTGGGGTACACTGAAGCTTTATTT. This translates into CSVERVGYTEALF. Full variable domain (remainder filled in from reference TRBV29-1 and TRBJ1-1): SAVISQKPSRDICQRGTSLTIQCQVDSQVTMMFWYRQQPGQSLTLIATANQGSEATYESGFVIDKFPISRPNLTFSTLTVSNMSPEDSSIYLCSVERVGYTEALFGQGTRLTVV.

This clone was observed a single time. The chain carries TRBV19 and TRBJ1-1; 7 bases are a match to TRBD1. V was pared by 5 bases and J by 1 base, with 1 base of the junction left unmatched. Germline CDR1 is LNHDA and CDR2 is SQIVND (reference sequence). The CDR3 consists of 13 residues. Written as DNA, the CDR3 is TGTGCCAGTAGTCACAGGGGGAACACTGAAGCTTTCTTT. Amino acid sequence: CASSHRGNTEAFF.

The rearrangement uses TRBV5-4 and TRBJ2-2; 13 bases align to TRBD2. The CDR3 length is 19 residues. V lost 0 bases and J lost 0; bases outside the gene matches: 5. From germline, CDR1 is SGHNT and CDR2 YYREEE (reference sequence). Here the CDR3 DNA reads TGTGCCAGCAGCTTGGACCCGGGACTAGCGGGACCGAACACCGGGGAGCTGTTTTTT. This codes for CASSLDPGLAGPNTGELFF.

The chain is built from TRBV12-5 and TRBJ2-7; possible D gene TRBD1, 6 bases. Per germline, CDR1 LGHNT and CDR2 FRNRAP. This CDR3 region has 16 residues. Deletions cut 5 bases from V and 7 bases from J, with 24 bases between. CDR3 protein: CASGPPAGATFSEQYF. The CDR3, as DNA: TGTGCTAGTGGTCCCCCGGCAGGGGCGACCTTCAGTGAGCAGTACTTC.

Notes on this clone: Its ends do not fully match the called genes, so a read error is possible. This specimen includes other DNA sequences encoding the same CDR3. The rearrangement links TRBV9 to TRBJ1-1; 9 nucleotides line up with TRBD1. CDR3 length equals 18 residues. Germline lookup yields CDR1 SGDLS and CDR2 YYNGEE. The CDR3 DNA follows: TGTGCCAGCAGCGTAGGATATGGGGACAGGGCCGGACACACTGAAGCCTTCTTT. Translated, it gives CASSVGYGDRAGHTEAFF.

This chain uses TRBV19 with TRBJ2-7, with 12 bases matching TRBD2. V shed 5 bases, J shed 3 bases, and the junction held 5 bases outside the gene matches. Germline CDR1 reads LNHDA; CDR2 reads SQIVND (reference sequence). There are 15 residues in the CDR3. The CDR3 is CASSSRLAGDYEQYF. The CDR3 DNA sequence: TGTGCCAGTAGTTCCCGACTAGCGGGGGACTACGAGCAGTACTTC.

This chain joins TRBV7-2 and TRBJ1-2, with TRBD1 identical over 7 bases. This CDR3 has 12 residues. After removal of 4 bases from V and 5 bases from J, the junction contained 1 base not matched to a gene. Germline V gives CDR1 SGHTA, CDR2 FQGNSA. CDR3 DNA sequence: TGTGCCAGCAGCTGGGACAGTTATGGCTACACCTTC. Protein: CASSWDSYGYTF.

This clone was observed a single time. This rearrangement joins TRBV9 to TRBJ2-1; 7 bases align to TRBD2. The CDR3 runs 14 residues. Trimming at V came to 0 bases and at J to 6 bases, leaving 3 bases not matched to a gene. Germline V lookup: CDR1 SGDLS, CDR2 YYNGEE. The CDR3 region has the DNA TGTGCCAGCAGCGTAGGTTGGACTAGCAATGAGCAGTTCTTC. It yields the protein CASSVGWTSNEQFF.